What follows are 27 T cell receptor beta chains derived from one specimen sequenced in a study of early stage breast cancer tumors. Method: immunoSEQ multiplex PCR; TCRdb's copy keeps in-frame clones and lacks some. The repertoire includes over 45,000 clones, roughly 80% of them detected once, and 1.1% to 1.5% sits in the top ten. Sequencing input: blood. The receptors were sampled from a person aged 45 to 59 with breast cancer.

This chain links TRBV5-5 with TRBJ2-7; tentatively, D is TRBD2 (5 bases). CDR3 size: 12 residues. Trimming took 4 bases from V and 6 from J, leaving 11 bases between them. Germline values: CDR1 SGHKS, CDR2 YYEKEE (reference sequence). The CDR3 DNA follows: TGTGCCAGCAGCGTAGTTCGGGGCGAGCAGTACTTC. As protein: CASSVVRGEQYF.

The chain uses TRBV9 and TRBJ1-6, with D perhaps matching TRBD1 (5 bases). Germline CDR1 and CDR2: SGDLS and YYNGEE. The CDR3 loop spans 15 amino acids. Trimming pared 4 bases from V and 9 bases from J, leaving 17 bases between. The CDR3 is CASSPSGRVGSPLHF. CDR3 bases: TGTGCCAGCAGCCCGAGTGGCAGGGTGGGTTCACCCCTCCACTTT.

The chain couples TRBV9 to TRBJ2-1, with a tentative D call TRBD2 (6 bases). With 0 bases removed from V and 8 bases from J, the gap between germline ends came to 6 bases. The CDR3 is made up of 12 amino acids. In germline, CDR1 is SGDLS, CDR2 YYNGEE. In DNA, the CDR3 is TGTGCCAGCAGCGTAGGGGGGGATGAGCAGTTCTTC. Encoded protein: CASSVGGDEQFF.

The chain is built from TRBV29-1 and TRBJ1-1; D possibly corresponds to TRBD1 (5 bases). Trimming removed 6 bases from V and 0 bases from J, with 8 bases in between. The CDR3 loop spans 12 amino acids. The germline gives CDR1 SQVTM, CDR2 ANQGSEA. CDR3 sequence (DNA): TGCAGCGTAGGGGAGGTGAACACTGAAGCTTTCTTT. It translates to CSVGEVNTEAFF.

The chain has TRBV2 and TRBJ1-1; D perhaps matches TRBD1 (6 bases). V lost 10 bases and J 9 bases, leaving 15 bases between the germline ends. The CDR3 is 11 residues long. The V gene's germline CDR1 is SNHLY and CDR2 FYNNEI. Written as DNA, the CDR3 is TGTGCCACCAAAGGGGGTCGACAAGCTTTCTTT. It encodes CATKGGRQAFF.

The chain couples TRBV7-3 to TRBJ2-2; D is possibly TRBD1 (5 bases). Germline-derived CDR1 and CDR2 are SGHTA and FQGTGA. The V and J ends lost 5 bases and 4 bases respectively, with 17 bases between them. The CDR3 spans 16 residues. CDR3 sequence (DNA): TGTGCCAGCAGCCGAAGGGGTAGCCCCCTCACCGGGGAGCTGTTTTTT. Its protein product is CASSRRGSPLTGELFF.

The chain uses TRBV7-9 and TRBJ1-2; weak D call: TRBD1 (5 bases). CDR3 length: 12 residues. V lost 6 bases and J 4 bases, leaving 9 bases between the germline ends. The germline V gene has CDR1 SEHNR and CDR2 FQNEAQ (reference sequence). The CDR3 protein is CASSPTGYGYTF. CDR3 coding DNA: TGTGCCAGCAGTCCAACAGGCTATGGCTACACCTTC.

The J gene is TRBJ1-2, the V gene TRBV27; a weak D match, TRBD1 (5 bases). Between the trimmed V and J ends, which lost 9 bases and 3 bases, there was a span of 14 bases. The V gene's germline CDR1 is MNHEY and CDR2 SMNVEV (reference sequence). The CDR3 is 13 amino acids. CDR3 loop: CASRGTGYYGYTF. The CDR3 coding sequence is TGTGCCAGTCGGGGTACAGGCTACTATGGCTACACCTTC.

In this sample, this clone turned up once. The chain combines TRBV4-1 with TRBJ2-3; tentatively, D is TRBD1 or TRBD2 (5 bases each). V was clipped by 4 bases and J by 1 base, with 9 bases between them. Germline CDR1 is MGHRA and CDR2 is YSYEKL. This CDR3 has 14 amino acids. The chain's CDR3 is CASSLGDRTDTQYF. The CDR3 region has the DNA TGCGCCAGCAGCCTCGGGGACCGCACAGATACGCAGTATTTT.

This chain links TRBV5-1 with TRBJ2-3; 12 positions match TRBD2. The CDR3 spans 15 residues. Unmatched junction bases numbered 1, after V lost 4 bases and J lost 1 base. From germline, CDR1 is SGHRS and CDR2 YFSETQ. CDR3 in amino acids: CASSPSGRGTDTQYF. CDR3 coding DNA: TGCGCCAGCAGCCCTAGCGGGAGGGGCACAGATACGCAGTATTTT.

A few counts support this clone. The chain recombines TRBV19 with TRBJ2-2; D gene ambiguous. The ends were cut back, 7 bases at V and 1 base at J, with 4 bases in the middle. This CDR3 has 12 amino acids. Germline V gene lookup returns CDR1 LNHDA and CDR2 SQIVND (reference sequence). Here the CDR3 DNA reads TGTGCCAGTATGGGGAACACCGGGGAGCTGTTTTTT. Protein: CASMGNTGELFF.

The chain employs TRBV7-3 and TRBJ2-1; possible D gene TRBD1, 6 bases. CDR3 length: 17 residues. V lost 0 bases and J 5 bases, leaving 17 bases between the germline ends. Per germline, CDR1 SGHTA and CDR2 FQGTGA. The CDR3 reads CASSLTPLGGKNNEQFF. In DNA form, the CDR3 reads TGTGCCAGCAGCTTAACCCCCCTAGGGGGTAAAAACAATGAGCAGTTCTTC.

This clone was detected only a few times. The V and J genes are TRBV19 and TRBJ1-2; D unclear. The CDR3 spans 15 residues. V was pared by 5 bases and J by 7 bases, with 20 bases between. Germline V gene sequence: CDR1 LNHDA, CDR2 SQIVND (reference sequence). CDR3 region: CASSPLVGRALGYTF. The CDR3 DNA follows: TGTGCCAGTAGTCCCCTGGTTGGTCGAGCTCTTGGCTACACCTTC.

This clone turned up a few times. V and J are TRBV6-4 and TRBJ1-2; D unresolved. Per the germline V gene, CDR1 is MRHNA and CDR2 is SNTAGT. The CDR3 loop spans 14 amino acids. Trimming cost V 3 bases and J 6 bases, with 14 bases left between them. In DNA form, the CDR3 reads TGTGCCAGCAGTGAAGTACCGGCGTACGATGGCTACACCTTC. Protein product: CASSEVPAYDGYTF.

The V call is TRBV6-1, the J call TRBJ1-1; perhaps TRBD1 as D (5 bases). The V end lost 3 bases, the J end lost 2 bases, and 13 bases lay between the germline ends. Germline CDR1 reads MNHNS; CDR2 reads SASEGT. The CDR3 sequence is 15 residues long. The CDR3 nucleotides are TGTGCCAGCAGTGACGGGGACCGGACAAACACTGAAGCTTTCTTT. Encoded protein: CASSDGDRTNTEAFF.

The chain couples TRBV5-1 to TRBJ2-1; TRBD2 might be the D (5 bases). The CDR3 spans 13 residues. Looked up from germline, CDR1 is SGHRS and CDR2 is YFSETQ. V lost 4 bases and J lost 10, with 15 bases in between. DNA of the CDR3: TGCGCCAGCAGCGCAACTAGGAGATACGAGCAGTTCTTC. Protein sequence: CASSATRRYEQFF. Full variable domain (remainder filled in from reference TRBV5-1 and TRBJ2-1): KAGVTQTPRYLIKTRGQQVTLSCSPISGHRSVSWYQQTPGQGLQFLFEYFSETQRNKGNFPGRFSGRQFSNSRSEMNVSTLELGDSALYLCASSATRRYEQFFGPGTRLTVL.

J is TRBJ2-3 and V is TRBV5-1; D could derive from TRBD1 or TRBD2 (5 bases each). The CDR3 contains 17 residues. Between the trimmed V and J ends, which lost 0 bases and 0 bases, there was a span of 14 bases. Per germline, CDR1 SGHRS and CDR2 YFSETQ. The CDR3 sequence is CASSLGGDSYSTDTQYF. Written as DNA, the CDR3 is TGCGCCAGCAGCTTGGGGGGAGACAGTTATAGCACAGATACGCAGTATTTT.

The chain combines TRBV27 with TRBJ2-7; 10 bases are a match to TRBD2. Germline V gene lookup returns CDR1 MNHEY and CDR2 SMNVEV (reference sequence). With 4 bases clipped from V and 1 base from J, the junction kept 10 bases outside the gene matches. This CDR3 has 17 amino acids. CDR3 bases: TGTGCCAGCAGTTGGCGAGCGGGAGGGCCGGGGTCCTACGAGCAGTACTTC. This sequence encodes CASSWRAGGPGSYEQYF.

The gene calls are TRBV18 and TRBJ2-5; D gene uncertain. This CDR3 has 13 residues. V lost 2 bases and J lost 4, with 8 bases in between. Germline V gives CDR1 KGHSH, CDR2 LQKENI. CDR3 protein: CASSPGEGETQYF. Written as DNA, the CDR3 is TGTGCCAGCTCACCAGGGGAAGGAGAGACCCAGTACTTC.

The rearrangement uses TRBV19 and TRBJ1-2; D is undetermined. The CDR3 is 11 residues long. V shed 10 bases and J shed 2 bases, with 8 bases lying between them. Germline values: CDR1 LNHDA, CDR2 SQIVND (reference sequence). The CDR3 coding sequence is TGTGCCACAAACAAGAACTATGGCTACACCTTC. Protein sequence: CATNKNYGYTF.

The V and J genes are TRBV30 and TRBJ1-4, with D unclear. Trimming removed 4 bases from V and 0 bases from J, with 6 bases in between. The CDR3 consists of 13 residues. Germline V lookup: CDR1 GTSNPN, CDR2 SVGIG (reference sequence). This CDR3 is CAWTASTNEKLFF. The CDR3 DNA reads TGTGCCTGGACAGCTTCAACTAATGAAAAACTGTTTTTT. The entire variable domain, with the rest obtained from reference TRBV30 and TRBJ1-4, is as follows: SQTIHQWPATLVQPVGSPLSLECTVEGTSNPNLYWYRQAAGRGLQLLFYSVGIGQISSEVPQNLSASRPQDRQFILSSKKLLLSDSGFYLCAWTASTNEKLFFGSGTQLSVL.

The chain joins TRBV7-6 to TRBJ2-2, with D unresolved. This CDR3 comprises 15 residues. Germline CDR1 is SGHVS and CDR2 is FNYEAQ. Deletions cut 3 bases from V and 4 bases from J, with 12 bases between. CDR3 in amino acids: CASSFGAVGTGELFF. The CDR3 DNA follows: TGTGCCAGCAGCTTCGGCGCCGTTGGCACCGGGGAGCTGTTTTTT.

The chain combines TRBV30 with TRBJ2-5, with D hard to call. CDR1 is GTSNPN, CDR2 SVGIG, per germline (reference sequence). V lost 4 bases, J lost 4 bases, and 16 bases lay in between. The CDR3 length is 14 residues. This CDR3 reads CAWKKELPGETQYF. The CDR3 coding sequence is TGTGCCTGGAAAAAGGAACTCCCTGGAGAGACCCAGTACTTC.

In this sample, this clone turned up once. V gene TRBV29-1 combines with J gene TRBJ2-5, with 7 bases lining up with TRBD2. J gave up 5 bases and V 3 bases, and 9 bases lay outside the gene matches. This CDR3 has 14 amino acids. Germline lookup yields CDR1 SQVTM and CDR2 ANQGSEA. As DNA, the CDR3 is TGCAGCGTTGATACGCCTCGAGCGGGGGAGACCCAGTACTTC. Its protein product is CSVDTPRAGETQYF.

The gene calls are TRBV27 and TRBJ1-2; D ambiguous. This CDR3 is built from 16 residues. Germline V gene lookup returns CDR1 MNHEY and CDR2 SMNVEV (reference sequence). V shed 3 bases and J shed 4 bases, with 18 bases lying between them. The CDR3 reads CASSFRGPILFYGYTF. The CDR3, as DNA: TGTGCCAGCAGTTTCCGCGGCCCCATTCTATTCTATGGCTACACCTTC.

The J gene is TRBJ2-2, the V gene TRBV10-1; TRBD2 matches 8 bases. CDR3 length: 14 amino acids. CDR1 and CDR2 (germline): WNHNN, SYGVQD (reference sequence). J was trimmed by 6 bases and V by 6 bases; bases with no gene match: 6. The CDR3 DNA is TGCGCCAGCAGCCGGGGGGGCCTCCCCGGGGAGCTGTTTTTT. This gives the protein CASSRGGLPGELFF.

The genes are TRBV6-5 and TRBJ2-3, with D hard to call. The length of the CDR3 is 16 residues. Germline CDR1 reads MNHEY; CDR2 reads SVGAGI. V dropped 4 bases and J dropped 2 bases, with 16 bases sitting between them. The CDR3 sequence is CASSSTPATYTDTQYF. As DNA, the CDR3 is TGTGCCAGCAGTTCTACCCCAGCGACCTACACAGATACGCAGTATTTT.